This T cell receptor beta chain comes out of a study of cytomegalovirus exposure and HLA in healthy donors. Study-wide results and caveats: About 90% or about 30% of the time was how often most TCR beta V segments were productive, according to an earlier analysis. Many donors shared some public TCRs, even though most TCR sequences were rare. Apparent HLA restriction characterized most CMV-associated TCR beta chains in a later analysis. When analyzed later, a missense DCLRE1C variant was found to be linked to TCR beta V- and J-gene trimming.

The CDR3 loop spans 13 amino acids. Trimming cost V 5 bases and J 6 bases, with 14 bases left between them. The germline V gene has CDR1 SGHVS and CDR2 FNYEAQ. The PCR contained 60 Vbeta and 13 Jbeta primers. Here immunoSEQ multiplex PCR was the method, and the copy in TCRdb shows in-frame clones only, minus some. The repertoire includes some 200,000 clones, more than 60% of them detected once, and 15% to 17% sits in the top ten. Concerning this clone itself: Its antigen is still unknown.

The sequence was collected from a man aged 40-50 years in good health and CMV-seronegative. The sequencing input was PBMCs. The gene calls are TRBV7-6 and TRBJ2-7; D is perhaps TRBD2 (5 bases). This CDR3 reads CASSLRPGVEQYF. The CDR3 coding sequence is TGTGCCAGCAGCCTCCGCCCCGGGGTCGAGCAGTACTTC.